The clone carrying this TCR beta chain was observed a few times. This record belongs to a study of molecular identifiers for immune sequencing clone quantification. The germline V gene has CDR1 LGHNA and CDR2 YSLEER. The CDR3 sequence is 16 residues long. V lost 0 bases and J 7 bases, leaving 19 bases between the germline ends. One entry per CDR3 protein, called by TCRdb with MiXCR from the PCR reads. Of under 800,000 distinct CDR3 sequences in the sample, about 25% were seen once. The TCR was taken from a human donor in good health. Some libraries in this study had Jurkat cell RNA spiked in. Sequenced: naive CD8+ T cells from blood, with Jurkat cell RNA spiked in. The subset was: FACS-sorted CD8+CD4-CCR7+CD45RA+ naive T cells. This rearrangement joins TRBV4-3 to TRBJ2-7; D unresolved. CDR3 nucleotide sequence: TGCGCCAGCAGCCAAGATGCCGGGCCCCGGGTGAGGGAGCAGTACTTC. It yields the protein CASSQDAGPRVREQYF.